This T cell receptor (beta chain) was sequenced during a study of HIV-infected patients and healthy controls. TCRdb reanalysed the 5' RACE reads using MiXCR and keeps one entry per CDR3 protein. The repertoire consists of 15,000 to 20,000 distinct CDR3 sequences, with about 19% occurring once and the leading ten covering around 34%. Sequenced input: CD8+ T cells from blood. The sequence was obtained from a human donor in good health.

The CDR3 is CASSPGTSVSYNEQFF. CDR3 nucleotide sequence: TGTGCCAGCAGCCCAGGGACTAGCGTTTCCTACAATGAGCAGTTCTTC. The chain couples TRBV5-4 to TRBJ2-1, with 10 nucleotides matching TRBD2. The CDR3 is 16 amino acids. Germline loops: CDR1 SGHNT, CDR2 YYREEE (reference sequence). The ends lost 4 bases at V and 1 base at J; junction bases unmatched: 5.